These T cell receptor beta chains were read from a single sample in a study of blood T cell repertoires in COVID-19. Only in-frame clones appear in the TCRdb table, and some are missing; sequencing was by immunoSEQ multiplex PCR. This sample has some 67,000 clones, with about four fifths found just once. Sequenced sample: peripheral blood. These TCRs come from a woman in her sixties or seventies with acute or convalescent COVID-19. The CDR3 runs from the conserved cysteine through the conserved F or W. A D gene is named only where the DNA matches it firmly. Only some rows state a clone size, as once, few, many or a class for expanded clones.

CDR3nt | CDR3aa | d_gene | abundance | j_gene | v_gene
TGCGCCAGCAGCTTTGGGACTAGCGGGGGGATCTACAATGAGCAGTTCTTC | CASSFGTSGGIYNEQFF | TRBD2 | NA | TRBJ2-1 | TRBV5-1
TGTGCCAGCAGTGAGGAGTTGTATACGCAGTATTTT | CASSEELYTQYF | NA | NA | TRBJ2-3 | TRBV25-1
TGTGCCAGCAAGCAGGGGGGAGGCACAGATACGCAGTATTTT | CASKQGGGTDTQYF | NA | NA | TRBJ2-3 | TRBV7-3
TGTGCCACAGGGGGACCCCCGACCCAGTACTTC | CATGGPPTQYF | TRBD1 | NA | TRBJ2-5 | TRBV11-2
TGTGCCATCAGTGATAATAAGGACAGGAGCTACGAGCAGTACTTC | CAISDNKDRSYEQYF | TRBD1 | NA | TRBJ2-7 | TRBV10-3
TGTGCCAGCAGCCGGACTAGCGGCTCCTACGAGCAGTACTTC | CASSRTSGSYEQYF | TRBD2 | NA | TRBJ2-7 | TRBV3-1/TRBV3-2
TGTGCTAGTGGTTCCGGCCGAGCAGGGAAAGAGACCCAGTACTTC | CASGSGRAGKETQYF | NA | NA | TRBJ2-5 | TRBV12-5
TGTGCCAGCAGTTTAGGGGCCGCGGAGCCGGCCTACGAGCAGTACTTC | CASSLGAAEPAYEQYF | NA | NA | TRBJ2-7 | TRBV28
TGTGCCAGCAGCCAAGATAGGCGGAGGGGAACCTACGAGCAGTACTTC | CASSQDRRRGTYEQYF | NA | NA | TRBJ2-7 | TRBV14
TGCAGCGTTCAGGGACAGGGCAATCAGCCCCAGCATTTT | CSVQGQGNQPQHF | TRBD1 | NA | TRBJ1-5 | TRBV29-1
TGTGCCAGCAGCTATAGGGGCACTGAAGCTTTCTTT | CASSYRGTEAFF | NA | NA | TRBJ1-1 | TRBV7-9
TGTGCCAGCAGTTCACAGGGAACTTTCTATGGCTACACCTTC | CASSSQGTFYGYTF | NA | NA | TRBJ1-2 | TRBV6-2/TRBV6-3
TGTGCCAGCAGCTTAGCCCCAGGGGTCTCTGGAAACACCATATATTTT | CASSLAPGVSGNTIYF | NA | few | TRBJ1-3 | TRBV7-2
TGTGCCAGCAGCCCCTCACTAGCGACGGGGCCCACAGATACGCAGTATTTT | CASSPSLATGPTDTQYF | TRBD2 | NA | TRBJ2-3 | TRBV3-1/TRBV3-2
TGTGCCAGCAGCTTAACAAGGTTCCGGATCCAGGGGGGCTACACCTTC | CASSLTRFRIQGGYTF | NA | NA | TRBJ1-2 | TRBV11-3
TGTGCCAGCAGCCCGGAGAGGGAACCCTTTGGGGAAGGCTACACCTTC | CASSPEREPFGEGYTF | NA | NA | TRBJ1-2 | TRBV7-9
TGCGCCAGCAGCCAAGTTCTTGGAGTCGCTGGAGGGGACACAGATACGCAGTATTTT | CASSQVLGVAGGDTDTQYF | NA | medium-sized | TRBJ2-3 | TRBV4-3
TGTGCCAGCAGTGACGGACAGGGGAGCACCGTAGAGACCCAGTACTTC | CASSDGQGSTVETQYF | TRBD1 | NA | TRBJ2-5 | TRBV6-1
TGCAGCGTTGAGCAGGGCTACACTGAAGCTTTCTTT | CSVEQGYTEAFF | NA | NA | TRBJ1-1 | TRBV29-1
TGCGCCAGCAGCTTGGCCACAGGGGCCGCTGAAGCTTTCTTT | CASSLATGAAEAFF | TRBD1 | NA | TRBJ1-1 | TRBV5-1
TGCGCCAGCAGCTTGGGGGCAGGAAAAAAAAATTCACCCCTCCACTTT | CASSLGAGKKNSPLHF | NA | NA | TRBJ1-6 | TRBV5-1
TGTGCCAGCAGTAGACAGGACCTCAATGAGCAGTTCTTC | CASSRQDLNEQFF | NA | NA | TRBJ2-1 | TRBV6-6
TGTGCCAGCAGTTACGACAGTGAAGCTTTCTTT | CASSYDSEAFF | NA | NA | TRBJ1-1 | TRBV6-6
TGTGCCAGCTCACCAAGGGGGGGAGAGACCCAGTACTTC | CASSPRGGETQYF | NA | NA | TRBJ2-5 | TRBV18
TGTGCCAGCAGGGCCGGGACAGGGGGCGTCTATGGCTACACCTTC | CASRAGTGGVYGYTF | TRBD1 | NA | TRBJ1-2 | TRBV27
TGTGCCAGTAGTGGAATCAGGGCTTTCTTT | CASSGIRAFF | NA | few | TRBJ1-1 | TRBV19
TGTGCCAGCAATCGGAGCTCCTACAATGAGCAGTTCTTC | CASNRSSYNEQFF | NA | NA | TRBJ2-1 | TRBV21-1
TGTGCCAGCAGCCCGGTACAGGTCTCTTTCTATGGCTACACCTTC | CASSPVQVSFYGYTF | NA | NA | TRBJ1-2 | TRBV7-2